The 24 T cell receptor beta chains reported below all come from one sample, sequenced in a study of early T cells in non-severe SARS-CoV-2 infection. Each CDR3 protein is one row after TCRdb ran MiXCR on the 5' RACE reads. Of fewer than 75,000 distinct CDR3 sequences in the sample, 20% are singletons; the top ten hold approximately 15%. The input for sequencing was whole blood, taken at baseline. These TCRs come from an adult who was a healthcare worker with PCR-confirmed SARS-CoV-2 infection or an uninfected control (not recorded which).

This clonotype has at least ten counts. The chain employs TRBV13 and TRBJ2-5; 8 positions agree with TRBD2. Germline-derived CDR1 and CDR2 are PRHDT and FYEKMQ (reference sequence). V lost 4 bases to trimming and J lost 0 bases; unmatched junction nucleotides: 4. There are 15 residues in the CDR3. The CDR3 nucleotides are TGTGCCAGCAGCTGGCGGGGGGTTCACCAAGAGACCCAGTACTTC. Its protein is CASSWRGVHQETQYF.

This clonotype was seen a few times. The V call is TRBV12-3 or TRBV12-4, the J call TRBJ1-5; D is unclear. The CDR3 extends over 14 amino acids. V dropped 2 bases and J dropped 3 bases, with 8 bases sitting between them. The CDR3 spells CASSLMGFNQPQHF. DNA for the CDR3: TGTGCCAGCAGTTTAATGGGTTTCAATCAGCCCCAGCATTTT.

This clonotype was detected only a few times. The V call is TRBV7-2, the J call TRBJ1-1, with 9 bases that match TRBD1. V dropped 0 bases and J dropped 1; count of bases not matched to a gene: 3. CDR1 and CDR2 (germline): SGHTA, FQGNSA. This CDR3 region has 16 residues. CDR3 sequence: CASSLAPGQGNTEAFF. The CDR3 DNA reads as TGTGCCAGCAGCTTAGCGCCGGGACAGGGGAACACTGAAGCTTTCTTT.

This clonotype appeared a few times. The chain uses TRBV7-9 and TRBJ1-6, with no clear D. Germline CDR1 reads SEHNR; CDR2 reads FQNEAQ (reference sequence). V shed 0 bases and J shed 4 bases, with 10 bases lying between them. This CDR3 spans 16 amino acids. CDR3 nucleotides: TGTGCCAGCAGCTTAGCAGGCGCTGGTTATAATTCACCCCTCCACTTT. Protein product: CASSLAGAGYNSPLHF.

The chain is built from TRBV3-1 and TRBJ2-4; the D gene could be TRBD1 or TRBD2 (6 bases each). The length of the CDR3 is 14 residues. The V end was cut by 6 bases, the J end by 8 bases, with 17 bases between. In germline, CDR1 is LGHDT, CDR2 YNNKEL (reference sequence). CDR3 loop: CASSDGGAGYIQYF. The CDR3 DNA reads as TGTGCCAGCAGTGACGGGGGCGCAGGTTACATTCAGTACTTC.

The chain links TRBV5-1 to TRBJ2-3, with D maybe TRBD2 (6 bases). Trimming took off 0 bases at V and 0 bases at J, with 11 bases between the two ends. CDR1 and CDR2 from the germline V gene are SGHRS and YFSETQ. The CDR3 consists of 16 residues. This chain's CDR3 is CASSLVGGASTDTQYF. The CDR3 region has the DNA TGCGCCAGCAGCTTGGTCGGCGGGGCTAGCACAGATACGCAGTATTTT.

V and J are TRBV2 and TRBJ2-1; D is possibly TRBD1 (5 bases). This CDR3 contains 13 residues. V was clipped by 8 bases and J by 10 bases, with 18 bases between them. Germline V lookup: CDR1 SNHLY, CDR2 FYNNEI. The CDR3 sequence is CASFRAQGREQFF. For the CDR3, the DNA is TGTGCCAGCTTCCGGGCCCAGGGCAGGGAGCAGTTCTTC.

The rearrangement joins TRBV5-1 to TRBJ2-1; 7 bases align to TRBD1. Trimming at V came to 3 bases and at J to 2 bases, leaving 5 bases not matched to a gene. The CDR3 spans 15 residues. CDR1 and CDR2 from the germline V gene are SGHRS and YFSETQ. The CDR3 is CASSSPGQAYNEQFF. CDR3 nucleotides: TGCGCCAGCAGCTCCCCCGGACAGGCCTACAATGAGCAGTTCTTC.

This clonotype was observed a handful of times. The V call is TRBV3-1, the J call TRBJ1-1; no reliable D call. Germline V gene data show CDR1 as LGHDT and CDR2 as YNNKEL (reference sequence). Deletions cut 5 bases from V and 7 bases from J, with 20 bases between. The CDR3 is made up of 15 amino acids. For the CDR3, the DNA is TGTGCCAGCAGCGATAGCCTCACCGGTAGCAATGAAGCTTTCTTT. This encodes CASSDSLTGSNEAFF.

This clonotype was seen only a few times. V is TRBV6-1 and J is TRBJ1-2; D is undetermined. CDR3 length: 14 amino acids. Germline V gives CDR1 MNHNS, CDR2 SASEGT. Trimming took off 0 bases at V and 4 bases at J, with 9 bases between the two ends. The chain's CDR3 is CASSEAQSSYGYTF. CDR3 DNA: TGTGCCAGCAGTGAAGCGCAGAGTTCCTATGGCTACACCTTC.

Only one count was recorded for this clonotype. The V gene is TRBV10-2, the J gene TRBJ2-6; no clear D gene. V lost 3 bases, J lost 4 bases, and 13 bases lay in between. This CDR3 contains 16 residues. Germline V lookup: CDR1 WSHSY, CDR2 SAAADI. For the CDR3, the DNA is TGCGCCAGCAGTGATACCGGGTCTAAGGGGGCCAACGTCCTGACTTTC. Translated, it gives CASSDTGSKGANVLTF.

This clonotype has only a few counts. The CDR3 coding sequence is TGTGCCAGCAGCCAAGATACTGTCCGGGACAGAGTCAACACTGAAGCTTTCTTT. It is translated as CASSQDTVRDRVNTEAFF. J is TRBJ1-1 and V is TRBV3-1; the match to TRBD1 covers 7 bases. V lost 0 bases to trimming and J lost 2 bases; unmatched junction nucleotides: 12. The CDR3 runs to 18 residues. Per the germline V gene, CDR1 is LGHDT and CDR2 is YNNKEL (reference sequence).

J is TRBJ1-1 and V is TRBV29-1; TRBD1 matches 10 bases. Germline CDR1 and CDR2: SQVTM and ANQGSEA. The CDR3 is 13 amino acids. V dropped 6 bases and J dropped 5; count of bases not matched to a gene: 6. Here the CDR3 reads CSVGPGQGTEAFF. The CDR3 nucleotides are TGCAGCGTCGGCCCGGGACAGGGGACTGAAGCTTTCTTT.

This chain uses TRBV7-2 with TRBJ1-1, with D maybe TRBD1 (5 bases). This CDR3 has 14 residues. Trimming took off 2 bases at V and 4 bases at J, with 11 bases between the two ends. Germline values: CDR1 SGHTA, CDR2 FQGNSA. CDR3 amino acids: CASSLQGQGTEAFF. CDR3 nucleotides: TGTGCCAGCAGCTTACAGGGTCAAGGCACTGAAGCTTTCTTT.

This clonotype has ten or more counts. The genes are TRBV29-1 and TRBJ2-3; D is undetermined. This CDR3 spans 13 amino acids. V shed 6 bases and J shed 0 bases, with 10 bases lying between them. Germline V gives CDR1 SQVTM, CDR2 ANQGSEA. This chain's CDR3 is CSVRRTSTDTQYF. The CDR3 bases are TGCAGCGTCCGTCGTACTAGCACAGATACGCAGTATTTT.

In its sample, this clonotype was seen a few times. The CDR3 here is CASSKDSTEAFF. The CDR3 DNA reads as TGTGCCAGCAGCAAAGATAGCACTGAAGCTTTCTTT. The J gene is TRBJ1-1, the V gene TRBV21-1. TRBV21-1 is deemed a pseudogene. The CDR3 is made up of 12 amino acids.

This clonotype was seen a handful of times. This chain joins TRBV10-3 and TRBJ2-2; D assignment may be TRBD1 or TRBD2 (5 bases each). V dropped 9 bases and J dropped 2 bases, with 19 bases sitting between them. The CDR3 consists of 16 residues. The germline V gene encodes CDR1 ENHRY and CDR2 SYGVKD. This chain's CDR3 is CAIALSGTYNTGELFF. The CDR3 nucleotides are TGTGCCATTGCCCTCTCGGGGACCTACAACACCGGGGAGCTGTTTTTT.

V and J are TRBV5-6 and TRBJ2-5; TRBD1 aligns across 7 bases. V dropped 3 bases and J dropped 4; count of bases not matched to a gene: 6. Per the germline V gene, CDR1 is SGHDT and CDR2 is YYEEEE. This CDR3 has 14 amino acids. The CDR3 protein is CASSSKQGRETQYF. In DNA, the CDR3 is TGTGCCAGCAGCTCGAAACAGGGGAGAGAGACCCAGTACTTC.

This CDR3 is CASSPGIWNGYTF. CDR3 bases: TGTGCCAGCAGCCCAGGGATCTGGAATGGCTACACCTTC. J is TRBJ1-2 and V is TRBV12-3 or TRBV12-4; possible D gene TRBD1, 5 bases. CDR3 length: 13 residues. Trimming removed 6 bases at V and 6 bases at J, with 14 bases between.

This clonotype was seen only a few times. The rearrangement uses TRBV12-3 or TRBV12-4 and TRBJ1-5; D not certain. Trimming removed 6 bases from V and 1 base from J, with 13 bases in between. The CDR3 contains 15 residues. DNA of the CDR3: TGTGCCAGCAGCTTGGAGGGTGAGAGCAATCAGCCCCAGCATTTT. This sequence encodes CASSLEGESNQPQHF.

This clonotype rates as medium-sized. V gene TRBV5-6 combines with J gene TRBJ2-6; no definite D call. This CDR3 has 14 amino acids. Germline V gene lookup returns CDR1 SGHDT and CDR2 YYEEEE. V was shortened by 0 bases and J by 2 bases, with 3 bases between the two germline ends. The DNA for the CDR3 is TGTGCCAGCAGCTTGGGGGCTGGGGCCAACGTCCTGACTTTC. Protein product: CASSLGAGANVLTF.

This clonotype has a handful of counts. The chain recombines TRBV6-6 with TRBJ1-3; D uncertain. There are 14 residues in the CDR3. V lost 2 bases, J lost 2 bases, and 7 bases lay in between. Per germline, CDR1 MNHNY and CDR2 SVGAGI (reference sequence). CDR3 protein: CASSYKETGNTIYF. The CDR3 nucleotides read TGTGCCAGCAGTTACAAGGAGACTGGAAACACCATATATTTT.

This rearrangement joins TRBV9 to TRBJ1-2, with 8 bases aligning to TRBD1. In germline, CDR1 is SGDLS, CDR2 YYNGEE. The CDR3 loop spans 13 amino acids. After removal of 3 bases from V and 5 bases from J, the junction contained 3 bases not matched to a gene. The CDR3 nucleotides read TGTGCCAGCAGCGATACAGGGGGATATGGCTACACCTTC. It codes for CASSDTGGYGYTF.

The chain joins TRBV30 to TRBJ1-1, with D uncertain. Trimming removed 1 base at V and 11 bases at J, with 17 bases between. Looked up from germline, CDR1 is GTSNPN and CDR2 is SVGIG (reference sequence). The CDR3 consists of 13 residues. The CDR3 protein is CAWSDPQIFEAFF. For the CDR3, the DNA is TGTGCCTGGAGTGACCCCCAAATATTTGAGGCTTTCTTT.